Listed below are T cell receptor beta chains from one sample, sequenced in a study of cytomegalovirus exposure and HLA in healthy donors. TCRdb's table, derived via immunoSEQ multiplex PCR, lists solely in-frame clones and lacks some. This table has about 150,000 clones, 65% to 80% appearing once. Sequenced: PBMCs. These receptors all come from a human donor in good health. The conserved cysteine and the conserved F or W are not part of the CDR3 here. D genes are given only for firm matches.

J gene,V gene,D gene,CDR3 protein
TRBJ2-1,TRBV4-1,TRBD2,ASSPGLAGEDEQF
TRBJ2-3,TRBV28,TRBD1,ASSRNRGITDTQY
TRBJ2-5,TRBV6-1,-,ASRSGDTTEQY
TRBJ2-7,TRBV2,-,ASSEQGLNYEQY
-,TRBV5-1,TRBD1,ASNRQGGYEQY
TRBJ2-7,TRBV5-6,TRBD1,ASSPGQGRSEQY
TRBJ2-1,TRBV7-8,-,ASSLDSGDNYNEQF
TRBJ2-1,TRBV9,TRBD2,ASSASATSGAGQQF
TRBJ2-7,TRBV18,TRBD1,ASSRQGNEQY
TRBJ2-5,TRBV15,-,ATSSDSLETQY
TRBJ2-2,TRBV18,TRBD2,ASSPGLAGIGELF
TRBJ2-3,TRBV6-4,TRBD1,ASSESPGTGTDTQY
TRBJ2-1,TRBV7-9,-,ASSLTPREQF
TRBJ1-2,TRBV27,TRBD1,ASSPRDRGIYT
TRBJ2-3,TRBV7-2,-,ASSRGYSTDTQY
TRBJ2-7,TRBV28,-,ASSLGGAGYEQY
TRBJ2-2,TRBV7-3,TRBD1,ASSPTGSGTGELF
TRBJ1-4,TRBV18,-,ASCRTERTNEKLF
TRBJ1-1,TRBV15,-,ATSRDGLTEAF
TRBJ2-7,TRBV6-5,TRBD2,ASRGRLAVYEQY
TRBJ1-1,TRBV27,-,ASSSGWGDTEAF
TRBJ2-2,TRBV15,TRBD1,ATSRKDRDVPGELF
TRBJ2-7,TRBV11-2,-,ASSLDLGGYEQY
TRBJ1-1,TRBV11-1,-,ASSLAVGRNTEAF
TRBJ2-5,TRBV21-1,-,ASGQQETQY
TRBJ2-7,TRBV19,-,ASSIGPESYEQY
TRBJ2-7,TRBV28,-,ASRSSYEQY
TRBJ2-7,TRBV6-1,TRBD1,ASSEYRGQYEQY
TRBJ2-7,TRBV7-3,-,ASSLLPGSYEQY
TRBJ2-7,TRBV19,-,ASSIKAAHEQY
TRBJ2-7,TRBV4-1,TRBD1,ASSQDHHPRADRRRWKQY
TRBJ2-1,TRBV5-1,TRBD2,ASSPPSGRYNEQF
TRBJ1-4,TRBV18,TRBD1,ASSPDRGLEKLF
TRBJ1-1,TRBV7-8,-,ASSSDWPGPEAF
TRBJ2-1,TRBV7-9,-,ASSLGLLRDAEQF
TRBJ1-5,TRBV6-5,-,ASSRDTNQPQH
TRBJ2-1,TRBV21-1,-,ASSAQVHEQF
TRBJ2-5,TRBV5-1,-,ASSFMGAGQETQY
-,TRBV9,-,ASFKKTLLSSYEQY
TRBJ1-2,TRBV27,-,ASSFKGAGYT
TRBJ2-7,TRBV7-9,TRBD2,ASSLVSSGSSYEQY
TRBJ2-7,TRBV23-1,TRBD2,ASSQYRGSHTYEQY
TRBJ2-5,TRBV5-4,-,ASSASGTFGTQY
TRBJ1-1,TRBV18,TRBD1,ASSLGQGNTEAF